These 20 T cell receptor beta chains share one sample of origin, sequenced in a study of identical twins. TCRdb processed the 5' RACE reads anew with MiXCR; each CDR3 protein has one entry. The sample lists a few hundred thousand distinct CDR3 sequences, over 12% occurring once. These data were likewise used in another study, on yellow fever vaccine responses in identical twins.

Material: CD4+ T cells sorted from blood. These receptors came from a young woman in good health.

This clonotype was seen a few times. The chain links TRBV28 to TRBJ2-2; weak D call: TRBD1 (7 bases). V dropped 3 bases and J dropped 6 bases, with 20 bases sitting between them. The CDR3 has 17 residues. Germline CDR1 and CDR2: MDHEN and SYDVKM. As DNA, the CDR3 is TGTGCCAGCAGTTTGTCGGTTGGCCAGGGGGAGGCCGGGGAGCTGTTTTTT. This codes for CASSLSVGQGEAGELFF.

This clonotype was found a few times. V and J are TRBV7-9 and TRBJ1-4; D is perhaps TRBD1 (5 bases). This CDR3 region has 15 residues. CDR1 and CDR2 (germline): SEHNR, FQNEAQ (reference sequence). V was pared by 5 bases and J by 0 bases, with 10 bases between. CDR3 in DNA: TGTGCCAGCAGCCCGAGAGGGGCAACTAATGAAAAACTGTTTTTT. Translated, it gives CASSPRGATNEKLFF.

A single count supports this clonotype. This chain connects TRBV6-1 to TRBJ2-7; TRBD2 might be the D (6 bases). In germline, CDR1 is MNHNS, CDR2 SASEGT. This CDR3 has 14 residues. V was clipped by 4 bases and J by 0 bases, with 10 bases between them. The CDR3 nucleotides are TGTGCCAGCAGTGCATGGGGGGTCTCCTACGAGCAGTACTTC. This codes for CASSAWGVSYEQYF.

This clonotype occurred a few times. CDR3 protein: CSASRIAGNSLTDTQYF. CDR3 nucleotide sequence: TGCAGTGCCTCGAGAATAGCGGGGAATTCGCTTACAGATACGCAGTATTTT. V gene TRBV20-1 combines with J gene TRBJ2-3, with 8 bases fitting TRBD2. The CDR3 loop spans 17 amino acids. V trimming: 6 bases; J trimming: 3 bases; junction bases outside the gene matches: 17. The germline gives CDR1 DFQATT, CDR2 SNEGSKA (reference sequence).

The V and J genes are TRBV5-1 and TRBJ2-1; TRBD2 matches at 10 bases. Germline V gene sequence: CDR1 SGHRS, CDR2 YFSETQ. The ends lost 5 bases at V and 3 bases at J; junction bases unmatched: 8. The CDR3 covers 16 residues. CDR3 nucleotide sequence: TGCGCCAGCAGACCTTTCACTAGCGGGGTCTACAATGAGCAGTTCTTC. This translates into CASRPFTSGVYNEQFF.

The V and J genes are TRBV5-6 and TRBJ1-5; unclear D gene. V lost 2 bases and J lost 5, with 11 bases in between. CDR3 length: 14 amino acids. The germline gives CDR1 SGHDT, CDR2 YYEEEE. CDR3 in DNA: TGTGCCAGCAGCTTATGGGCCGATTATCAGCCCCAGCATTTT. This sequence encodes CASSLWADYQPQHF. Based on the CDR3 plus reference TRBV5-6 and TRBJ1-5, the full variable domain is DAGVTQSPTHLIKTRGQQVTLRCSPKSGHDTVSWYQQALGQGPQFIFQYYEEEERQRGNFPDRFSGHQFPNYSSELNVNALLLGDSALYLCASSLWADYQPQHFGDGTRLSIL.

This clonotype was detected many times. V gene TRBV20-1 combines with J gene TRBJ2-7, with D uncertain. The CDR3 consists of 13 residues. Germline V gives CDR1 DFQATT, CDR2 SNEGSKA (reference sequence). The V end lost 1 base, the J end lost 3 bases, and 10 bases lay between the germline ends. The DNA for the CDR3 is TGCAGTGCTAGAGGTGCCGGATTCTACGAGCAGTACGTC. Its protein product is CSARGAGFYEQYV.

This rearrangement joins TRBV20-1 to TRBJ2-3, with D perhaps matching TRBD2 (5 bases). This CDR3 is built from 14 residues. V was shortened by 5 bases and J by 6 bases, with 18 bases between the two germline ends. In germline, CDR1 is DFQATT, CDR2 SNEGSKA (reference sequence). The chain's CDR3 is CSASRGNPMDTQYF. CDR3 in DNA: TGCAGTGCTTCTCGGGGAAACCCCATGGATACGCAGTATTTT.

This clonotype was counted between two and nine times. The chain uses TRBV10-2 and TRBJ1-1; no clear D. The CDR3 runs to 12 residues. Between the trimmed V and J ends, which lost 2 bases and 8 bases, there was a span of 9 bases. In germline, CDR1 is WSHSY, CDR2 SAAADI. The CDR3 DNA follows: TGCGCCAGCAGTGAGACCAAGGGAGAAGCTTTCTTT. This codes for CASSETKGEAFF.

The table lists this clonotype with many counts. This chain links TRBV12-3 or TRBV12-4 with TRBJ2-7; D unresolved. V was cut by 5 bases and J by 4 bases, with 9 bases left in between. The CDR3 is 12 residues long. The CDR3 DNA reads as TGTGCCAGCAGTCCCCGCCCTTACGAGCAGTACTTC. It specifies CASSPRPYEQYF.

In this sample, this clonotype turned up a few times. The V call is TRBV20-1, the J call TRBJ2-6; no firm D call. The CDR3 totals 14 residues. Germline CDR1 DFQATT, CDR2 SNEGSKA (reference sequence). Trimming pared 6 bases from V and 0 bases from J, leaving 9 bases between. The CDR3 region is CSAPVYSGANVLTF. CDR3 nucleotides: TGCAGTGCCCCAGTTTACTCTGGGGCCAACGTCCTGACTTTC.

This clonotype has more than one count but fewer than ten. The chain links TRBV5-1 to TRBJ2-2; tentatively, D is TRBD2 (7 bases). The CDR3 length is 15 residues. With 5 bases removed from V and 3 bases from J, the gap between germline ends came to 14 bases. Germline V gene data show CDR1 as SGHRS and CDR2 as YFSETQ. The CDR3 reads CASRAGGLDTGELFF. The CDR3 DNA is TGCGCCAGCAGGGCCGGGGGGCTGGACACCGGGGAGCTGTTTTTT.

This clonotype has just a few counts. This rearrangement joins TRBV6-6 to TRBJ2-3; a possible D gene is TRBD1 (5 bases). The length of the CDR3 is 13 residues. CDR1 and CDR2 (germline): MNHNY, SVGAGI (reference sequence). V gave up 6 bases and J gave up 4 bases, with 11 bases separating them. The CDR3: CASSPLGPDTQYF. Written as DNA, the CDR3 is TGTGCCAGCAGCCCTTTGGGGCCAGATACGCAGTATTTT.

V gene TRBV12-3 or TRBV12-4 combines with J gene TRBJ2-2; either TRBD1 or TRBD2 may supply D (5 bases each). V was pared by 6 bases and J by 6 bases, with 8 bases between. The CDR3 is made up of 12 amino acids. The CDR3 is CASSRDPGELFF. The CDR3 region has the DNA TGTGCCAGCAGCCGGGACCCCGGGGAGCTGTTTTTT.

The chain combines TRBV14 with TRBJ1-1; perhaps TRBD1 as D (6 bases). The CDR3 runs 15 residues. Between the trimmed V and J ends, which lost 4 bases and 6 bases, there was a span of 18 bases. From germline, CDR1 is SGHDN and CDR2 FVKESK. CDR3 region: CASSRDQTGIAEAFF. CDR3 coding DNA: TGTGCCAGCAGCCGGGATCAAACAGGGATCGCTGAAGCTTTCTTT.

The J gene is TRBJ2-2, the V gene TRBV2; 8 bases map to TRBD2. The germline CDR1 and CDR2 sequences are SNHLY and FYNNEI. The CDR3 sequence is 14 residues long. V trimming: 7 bases; J trimming: 5 bases; junction bases outside the gene matches: 6. The CDR3 DNA is TGTGCCAGCATCCAGCGGGAGTTGACCGGGGAGCTGTTTTTT. Translating gives CASIQRELTGELFF.

This chain uses TRBV4-1 with TRBJ2-5, with 9 bases lining up with TRBD2. Germline loops: CDR1 MGHRA, CDR2 YSYEKL. V was clipped by 3 bases and J by 5 bases; unmatched bases: 7. CDR3 length: 15 residues. The CDR3 bases are TGCGCCAGCAGCCAGATAGCGGGAGTTATGGAGACCCAGTACTTC. Translation: CASSQIAGVMETQYF.

J is TRBJ1-1 and V is TRBV20-1, with D maybe TRBD1 (5 bases). The V end was cut by 1 base, the J end by 2 bases, with 14 bases between. The CDR3 loop spans 15 amino acids. The germline V gene has CDR1 DFQATT and CDR2 SNEGSKA (reference sequence). The DNA of the CDR3 is TGCAGTGCTAGAGGATCTCGGGGCGGTAACACTGAAGCTTTCTTT. It translates to CSARGSRGGNTEAFF.

With respect to this clonotype: The junction differs from germline at one of its ends, possibly a read error. This sequence joins TRBV29-1 and TRBJ2-2, with D perhaps matching TRBD1 or TRBD2 (5 bases each). Germline V gives CDR1 SQVTM, CDR2 ANQGSEA. The CDR3 covers 10 residues. For the CDR3, the DNA is TGTGGCGTGGGGGCCGGGGAGCTGTTTTTT. It translates to CGVGAGELFF.

This clonotype was found many times. The chain uses TRBV6-1 and TRBJ2-3, with 9 nucleotides matching TRBD2. This CDR3 has 14 residues. V lost 4 bases and J lost 7; bases outside the gene matches: 6. The germline CDR1 and CDR2 sequences are MNHNS and SASEGT. The CDR3 DNA reads as TGTGCCAGCAGTGCCGGGACTAGCCCAAATACGCAGTATTTT. Translating gives CASSAGTSPNTQYF.